The entry below describes one T cell receptor (beta chain). The data stem from a study of shared clonotypes between healthy human individuals. Each donor was a Caucasian adult residing in Nashville, Tennessee. Unsorted samples relied on around 100 million PBMCs, which served as the source of genomic DNA. Using immunoSEQ multiplex PCR, the repertoire was profiled, and TCRdb retains in-frame clones only, with some absent. The sample includes 400,000 to 500,000 clones, about three quarters of them seen just once. This clonotype originated in a woman between 35 and 50 years old in good health. Some clones in this sample may be carry-over from other donors' samples. Input material: PBMCs.

The CDR3 DNA follows: TGTGCCAGCTCACCCGGCCAGGAAAATGAAAAACTGTTTTTT. Protein sequence: CASSPGQENEKLFF. The V gene is TRBV18, the J gene TRBJ1-4; no reliable D call. Trimming left V 3 bases short and J 5 bases short, with 10 bases between. The CDR3 runs 14 residues. Germline CDR1 and CDR2: KGHSH and LQKENI.